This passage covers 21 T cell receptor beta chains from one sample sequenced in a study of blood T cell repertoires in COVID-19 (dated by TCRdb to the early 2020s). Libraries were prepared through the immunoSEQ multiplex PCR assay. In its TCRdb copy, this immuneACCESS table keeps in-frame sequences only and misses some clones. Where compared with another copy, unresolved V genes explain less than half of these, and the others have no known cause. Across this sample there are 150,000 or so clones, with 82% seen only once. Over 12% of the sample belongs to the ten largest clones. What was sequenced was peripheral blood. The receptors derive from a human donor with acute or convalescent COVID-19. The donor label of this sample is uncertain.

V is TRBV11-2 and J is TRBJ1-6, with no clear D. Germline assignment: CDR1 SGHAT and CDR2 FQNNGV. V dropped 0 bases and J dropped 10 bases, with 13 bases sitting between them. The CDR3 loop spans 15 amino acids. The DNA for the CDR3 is TGTGCCAGCAGCTTAGATGGAGGGATCGGCTCACCCCTCCACTTT. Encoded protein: CASSLDGGIGSPLHF.

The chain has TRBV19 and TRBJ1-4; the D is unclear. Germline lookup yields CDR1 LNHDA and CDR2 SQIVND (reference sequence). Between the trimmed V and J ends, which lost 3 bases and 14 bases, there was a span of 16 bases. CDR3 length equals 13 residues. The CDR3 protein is CASSITTDQPLFF. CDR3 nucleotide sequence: TGTGCCAGTAGTATTACTACCGACCAACCGCTGTTTTTT.

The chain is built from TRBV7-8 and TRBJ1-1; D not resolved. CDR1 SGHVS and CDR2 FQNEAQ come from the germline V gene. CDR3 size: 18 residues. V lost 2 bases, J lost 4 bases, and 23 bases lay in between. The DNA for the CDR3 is TGTGCCAGCAGCTTAAAAGGCTTCGGGAGCGGGATGGGCACTGAAGCTTTCTTT. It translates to CASSLKGFGSGMGTEAFF. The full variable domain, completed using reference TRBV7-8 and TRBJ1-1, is GAGVSQSPRYKVAKRGQDVALRCDPISGHVSLFWYQQALGQGPEFLTYFQNEAQLDKSGLPSDRFFAERPEGSVSTLKIQRTQQEDSAVYLCASSLKGFGSGMGTEAFFGQGTRLTVV.

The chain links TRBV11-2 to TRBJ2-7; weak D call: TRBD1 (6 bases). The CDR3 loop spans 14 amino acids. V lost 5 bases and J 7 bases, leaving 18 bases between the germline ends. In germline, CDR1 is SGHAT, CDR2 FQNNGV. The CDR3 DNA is TGTGCCAGCAGCCCCCACACCACAGGGATTGAGCAGTACTTC. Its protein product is CASSPHTTGIEQYF.

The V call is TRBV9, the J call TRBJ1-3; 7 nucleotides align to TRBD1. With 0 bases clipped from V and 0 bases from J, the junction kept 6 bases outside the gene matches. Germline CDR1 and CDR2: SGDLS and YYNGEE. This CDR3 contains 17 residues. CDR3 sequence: CASSVDDRDRSGNTIYF. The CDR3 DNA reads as TGTGCCAGCAGCGTAGATGACAGGGATCGCTCTGGAAACACCATATATTTT.

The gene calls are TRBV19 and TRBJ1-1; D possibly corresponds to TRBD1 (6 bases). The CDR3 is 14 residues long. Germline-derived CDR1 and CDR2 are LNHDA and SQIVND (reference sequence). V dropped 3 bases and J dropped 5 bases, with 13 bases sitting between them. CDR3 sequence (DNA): TGTGCCAGTAGTATTAGGGGGATGGGGACTGAAGCTTTCTTT. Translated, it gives CASSIRGMGTEAFF.

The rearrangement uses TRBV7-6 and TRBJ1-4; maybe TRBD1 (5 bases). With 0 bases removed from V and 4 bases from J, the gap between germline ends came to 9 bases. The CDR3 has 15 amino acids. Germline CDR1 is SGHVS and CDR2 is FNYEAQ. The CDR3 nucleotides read TGTGCCAGCAGCTTAGCCATCCAGGGTAATGAAAAACTGTTTTTT. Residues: CASSLAIQGNEKLFF.

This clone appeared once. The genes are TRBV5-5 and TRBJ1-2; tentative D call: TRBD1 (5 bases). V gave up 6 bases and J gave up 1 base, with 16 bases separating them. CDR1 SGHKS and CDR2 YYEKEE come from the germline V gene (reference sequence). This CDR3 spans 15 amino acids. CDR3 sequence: CASTRSGGYNYGYTF. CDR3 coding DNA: TGTGCCAGCACCCGGAGCGGGGGTTATAACTATGGCTACACCTTC.

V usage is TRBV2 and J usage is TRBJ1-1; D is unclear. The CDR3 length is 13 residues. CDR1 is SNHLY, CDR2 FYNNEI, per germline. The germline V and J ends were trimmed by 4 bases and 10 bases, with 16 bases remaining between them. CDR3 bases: TGTGCCAGCAGTGTTCAGACTAGGTTAGGAGCTTTCTTT. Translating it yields CASSVQTRLGAFF. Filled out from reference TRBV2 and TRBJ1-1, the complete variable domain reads EPEVTQTPSHQVTQMGQEVILRCVPISNHLYFYWYRQILGQKVEFLVSFYNNEISEKSEIFDDQFSVERPDGSNFTLKIRSTKLEDSAMYFCASSVQTRLGAFFGQGTRLTVV.

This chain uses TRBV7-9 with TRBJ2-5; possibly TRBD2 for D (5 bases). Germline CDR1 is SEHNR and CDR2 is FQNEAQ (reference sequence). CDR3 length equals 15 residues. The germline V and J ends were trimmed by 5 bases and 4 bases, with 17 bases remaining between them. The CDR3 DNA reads TGTGCCAGCAGCCGACTATCCGGTGGGCCAGAGACCCAGTACTTC. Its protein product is CASSRLSGGPETQYF.

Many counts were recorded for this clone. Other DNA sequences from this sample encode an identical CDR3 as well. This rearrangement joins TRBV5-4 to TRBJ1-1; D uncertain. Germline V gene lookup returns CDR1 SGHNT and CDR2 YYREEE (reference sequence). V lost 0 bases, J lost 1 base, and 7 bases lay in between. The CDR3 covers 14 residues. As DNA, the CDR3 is TGTGCCAGCAGCTTGGCCCGCGCGAACACTGAAGCTTTCTTT. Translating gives CASSLARANTEAFF.

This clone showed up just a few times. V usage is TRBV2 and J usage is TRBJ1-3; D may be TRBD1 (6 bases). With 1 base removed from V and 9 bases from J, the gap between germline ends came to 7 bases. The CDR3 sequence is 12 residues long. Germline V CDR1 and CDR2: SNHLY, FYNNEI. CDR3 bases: TGTGCCAGCAGTGAAGGGACAGCCACCATATATTTT. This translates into CASSEGTATIYF.

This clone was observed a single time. The CDR3 protein is CASSRGQGGTDTQYF. CDR3 DNA sequence: TGTGCCAGTAGTCGCGGACAGGGGGGCACAGATACGCAGTATTTT. The chain uses TRBV19 and TRBJ2-3; the match to TRBD1 covers 10 bases. V trimming: 5 bases; J trimming: 1 base; junction bases outside the gene matches: 3. CDR3 length: 15 residues. CDR1 and CDR2 from the germline V gene are LNHDA and SQIVND (reference sequence). The complete variable domain, with remaining parts taken from reference TRBV19 and TRBJ2-3, reads DGGITQSPKYLFRKEGQNVTLSCEQNLNHDAMYWYRQDPGQGLRLIYYSQIVNDFQKGDIAEGYSVSREKKESFPLTVTSAQKNPTAFYLCASSRGQGGTDTQYFGPGTRLTVL.

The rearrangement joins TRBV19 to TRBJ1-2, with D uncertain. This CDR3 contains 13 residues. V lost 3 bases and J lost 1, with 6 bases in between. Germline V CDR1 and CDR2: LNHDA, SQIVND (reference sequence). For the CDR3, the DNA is TGTGCCAGTAGTATTACCAGTAACTATGGCTACACCTTC. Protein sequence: CASSITSNYGYTF.

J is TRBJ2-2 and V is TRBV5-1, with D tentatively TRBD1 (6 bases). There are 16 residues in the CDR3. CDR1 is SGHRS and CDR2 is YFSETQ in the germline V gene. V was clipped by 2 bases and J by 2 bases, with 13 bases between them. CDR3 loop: CASSFGDRFNTGELFF. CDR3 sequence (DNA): TGCGCCAGCAGCTTCGGAGACAGGTTTAACACCGGGGAGCTGTTTTTT.

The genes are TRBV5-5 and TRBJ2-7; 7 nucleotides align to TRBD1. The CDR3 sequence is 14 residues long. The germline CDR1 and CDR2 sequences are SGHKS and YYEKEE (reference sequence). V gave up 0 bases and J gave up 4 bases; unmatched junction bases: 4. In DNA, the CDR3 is TGTGCCAGCAGCTTGGCTGGCAGGGGGTACGAGCAGTACTTC. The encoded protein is CASSLAGRGYEQYF.

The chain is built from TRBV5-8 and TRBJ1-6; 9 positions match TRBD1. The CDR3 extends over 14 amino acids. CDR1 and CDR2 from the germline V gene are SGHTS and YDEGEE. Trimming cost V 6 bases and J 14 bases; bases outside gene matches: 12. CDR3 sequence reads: CASNRDRAFRTLHF. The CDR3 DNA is TGTGCCAGCAACCGGGACAGGGCATTCAGGACCCTCCACTTT.

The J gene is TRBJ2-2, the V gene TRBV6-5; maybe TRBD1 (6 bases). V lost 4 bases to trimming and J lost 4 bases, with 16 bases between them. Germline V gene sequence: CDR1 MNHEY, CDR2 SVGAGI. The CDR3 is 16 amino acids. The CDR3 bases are TGTGCCAGCAGTTGGCCCCTACAGGGCCTCACCGGGGAGCTGTTTTTT. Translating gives CASSWPLQGLTGELFF.

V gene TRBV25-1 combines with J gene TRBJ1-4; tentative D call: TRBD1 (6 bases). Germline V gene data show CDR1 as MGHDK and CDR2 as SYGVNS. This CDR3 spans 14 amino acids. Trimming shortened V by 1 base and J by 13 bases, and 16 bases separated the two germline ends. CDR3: CASSESDRTQGLFF. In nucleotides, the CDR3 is TGTGCCAGCAGTGAATCCGACAGGACTCAAGGACTGTTTTTT.

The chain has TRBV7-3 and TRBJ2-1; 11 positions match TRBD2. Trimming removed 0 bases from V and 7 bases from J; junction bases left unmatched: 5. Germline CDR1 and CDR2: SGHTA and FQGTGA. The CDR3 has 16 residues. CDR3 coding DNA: TGTGCCAGCAGCTTAACTCTAGCGGGGGGTCCGAATGAGCAGTTCTTC. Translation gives CASSLTLAGGPNEQFF.

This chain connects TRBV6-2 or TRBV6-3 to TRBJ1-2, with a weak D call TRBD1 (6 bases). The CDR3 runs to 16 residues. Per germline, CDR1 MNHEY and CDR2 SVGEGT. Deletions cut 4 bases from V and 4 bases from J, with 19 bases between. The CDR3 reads CASSLYQPGAGYGYTF. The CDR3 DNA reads TGTGCCAGCAGTTTATATCAACCAGGGGCTGGCTATGGCTACACCTTC.